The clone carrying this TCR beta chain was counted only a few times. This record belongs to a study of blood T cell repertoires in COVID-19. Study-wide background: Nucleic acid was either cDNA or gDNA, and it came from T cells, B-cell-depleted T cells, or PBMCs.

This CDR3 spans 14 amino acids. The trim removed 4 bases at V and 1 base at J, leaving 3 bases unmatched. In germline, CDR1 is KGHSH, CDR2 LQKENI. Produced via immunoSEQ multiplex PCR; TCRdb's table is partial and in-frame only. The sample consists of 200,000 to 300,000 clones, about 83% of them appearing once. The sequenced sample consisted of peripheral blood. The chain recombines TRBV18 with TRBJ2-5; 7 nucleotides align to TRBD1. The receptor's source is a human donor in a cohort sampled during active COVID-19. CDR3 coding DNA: TGTGCCAGCTCACTGGGACAGTCCCAAGAGACCCAGTACTTC. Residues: CASSLGQSQETQYF.